The 17 T cell receptor beta chains reported below all come from one sample, sequenced in a study of CD8 T cells in ankylosing spondylitis. Antigens for these TCRs are unknown. Study outcomes and limitations: Seemingly distinctive of ankylosing spondylitis blood was a TCR beta motif formed by eight highly homologous variants.

TCRdb ran MiXCR on the 5' RACE reads and lists one entry per CDR3 protein. The sample records fewer than 750,000 distinct CDR3 sequences, over 15% being singletons. Sequenced input: blood, either unsorted or a sorted T cell fraction (not recorded which). The origin of the receptors is a male donor with ankylosing spondylitis.

This rearrangement joins TRBV19 to TRBJ1-3, with D unclear. This CDR3 has 12 amino acids. V lost 3 bases and J 4 bases, leaving 4 bases between the germline ends. CDR1 and CDR2 from the germline V gene are LNHDA and SQIVND (reference sequence). The CDR3 sequence is CASSMAGNTIYF. In DNA form, the CDR3 reads TGTGCCAGTAGTATGGCCGGAAACACCATATATTTT.

This clonotype was seen many times. The V gene is TRBV29-1, the J gene TRBJ2-1; TRBD2 aligns across 9 bases. The J segment lost 6 bases and the V segment lost 1 base, leaving 4 bases of the junction unmatched. The germline gives CDR1 SQVTM, CDR2 ANQGSEA. The CDR3 is 14 amino acids. The CDR3 protein is CSVEVAGAINEQFF. CDR3 nucleotides: TGCAGCGTTGAAGTAGCGGGAGCCATCAATGAGCAGTTCTTC.

The chain uses TRBV5-1 and TRBJ1-2, with TRBD1 as a possible D gene (6 bases). Germline CDR1 SGHRS, CDR2 YFSETQ. V was shortened by 8 bases and J by 4 bases, with 18 bases between the two germline ends. This CDR3 region has 14 residues. The CDR3 DNA sequence: TGCGCCAGTGTTGGACAGCTAGGATCCTATGGCTACACCTTC. Its protein is CASVGQLGSYGYTF.

This clonotype has more than one count but fewer than ten. The rearrangement links TRBV7-2 to TRBJ1-1, with D possibly matching TRBD1 (5 bases). From germline, CDR1 is SGHTA and CDR2 FQGNSA. Trimming removed 5 bases at V and 4 bases at J, with 17 bases between. CDR3 length: 15 residues. The CDR3 protein is CASSPDSLLLTEAFF. CDR3 DNA sequence: TGTGCCAGCAGCCCCGACAGCCTCCTCCTCACTGAAGCTTTCTTT.

The rearrangement joins TRBV28 to TRBJ2-7, with D perhaps matching TRBD1 or TRBD2 (6 bases each). Between the trimmed V and J ends, which lost 8 bases and 6 bases, there was a span of 17 bases. The germline V gene has CDR1 MDHEN and CDR2 SYDVKM. The CDR3 spans 13 residues. CDR3 sequence (DNA): TGTGCCAGCGGTGAGAGGGGGGTCCCCGAGCAGTACTTC. This gives the protein CASGERGVPEQYF.

The chain couples TRBV7-9 to TRBJ2-7, with TRBD2 identical over 8 bases. J lost 6 bases, V lost 6 bases, and 13 bases had no gene match. CDR1 and CDR2 (germline): SEHNR, FQNEAQ (reference sequence). This CDR3 spans 15 amino acids. The CDR3: CASSSTPGLDVEQYF. In DNA, the CDR3 is TGTGCCAGCAGTTCTACTCCGGGACTAGACGTCGAGCAGTACTTC. Variable domain in full (rest from reference TRBV7-9 and TRBJ2-7): DTGVSQNPRHKITKRGQNVTFRCDPISEHNRLYWYRQTLGQGPEFLTYFQNEAQLEKSRLLSDRFSAERPKGSFSTLEIQRTEQGDSAMYLCASSSTPGLDVEQYFGPGTRLTVT.

This sequence joins TRBV29-1 and TRBJ2-3; 9 positions match TRBD2. The germline CDR1 and CDR2 sequences are SQVTM and ANQGSEA. This CDR3 has 18 amino acids. V gave up 0 bases and J gave up 2 bases; unmatched junction bases: 12. The CDR3 DNA follows: TGCAGCGTTGAAGATAATTGGCCAGCGGGGGGATCCACAGATACGCAGTATTTT. This sequence encodes CSVEDNWPAGGSTDTQYF.

The rearrangement uses TRBV24-1 and TRBJ2-1; D call uncertain. Germline CDR1 reads KGHDR; CDR2 reads SFDVKD. This CDR3 region has 16 residues. V was shortened by 3 bases and J by 2 bases, with 13 bases between the two germline ends. CDR3 loop: CATSDRSRPTYNEQFF. The CDR3 DNA is TGTGCCACCAGTGATCGGAGTCGGCCTACCTACAATGAGCAGTTCTTC.

This clonotype came up a few times. V is TRBV6-2 or TRBV6-3 and J is TRBJ1-1, with D possibly TRBD1 on 5 matching bases. Germline CDR1 reads MNHEY; CDR2 reads SVGEGT. This CDR3 has 15 residues. Trimming took 7 bases from V and 1 from J, leaving 16 bases between them. The CDR3 coding sequence is TGTGCCAGCAAGCAGGAATACGGGGCGAACACTGAAGCTTTCTTT. Translating it yields CASKQEYGANTEAFF.

This clonotype was counted between two and nine times. This chain connects TRBV6-5 to TRBJ2-6, with a possible D match to TRBD2 (7 bases). The length of the CDR3 is 18 residues. The V gene's germline CDR1 is MNHEY and CDR2 SVGAGI. Trimming pared 2 bases from V and 0 bases from J, leaving 14 bases between. In DNA, the CDR3 is TGTGCCAGCAGTTACCGGGGGGCGGTTCTCTCTGGGGCCAACGTCCTGACTTTC. Its translation: CASSYRGAVLSGANVLTF.

This clonotype has a handful of counts. The chain employs TRBV5-1 and TRBJ2-7; 9 bases match TRBD1. With V trimmed by 4 bases and J by 2 bases, 4 bases remained unmatched. CDR1 is SGHRS and CDR2 is YFSETQ in the germline V gene. This CDR3 is 14 amino acids long. The CDR3 spells CASSIGDRAYEQYF. In DNA form, the CDR3 reads TGCGCCAGCAGCATTGGGGACAGGGCCTACGAGCAGTACTTC.

This clonotype was observed a single time. The V and J genes are TRBV25-1 and TRBJ2-1, with TRBD1 identical over 9 bases. Trimming removed 4 bases from V and 13 bases from J; junction bases left unmatched: 14. CDR1 and CDR2 from the germline V gene are MGHDK and SYGVNS. The CDR3 has 15 residues. The CDR3 is CASSGPPGQGGLQFF. The DNA for the CDR3 is TGTGCCAGCAGTGGCCCGCCGGGACAGGGTGGACTACAGTTCTTC.

The chain links TRBV7-2 to TRBJ1-1; D not certain. The germline V gene has CDR1 SGHTA and CDR2 FQGNSA. V was pared by 8 bases and J by 0 bases, with 7 bases between. This CDR3 has 12 amino acids. The CDR3 DNA sequence: TGTGCCAGCGGGTGGCTGAACACTGAAGCTTTCTTT. Amino acids: CASGWLNTEAFF.

The V gene is TRBV28, the J gene TRBJ2-7; D remains unclear. CDR1 MDHEN and CDR2 SYDVKM come from the germline V gene. V was pared by 2 bases and J by 4 bases, with 9 bases between. CDR3 length equals 13 residues. This CDR3 is CASSLKMGYEQYF. DNA of the CDR3: TGTGCCAGCAGTTTAAAAATGGGATACGAGCAGTACTTC.

V gene TRBV7-8 combines with J gene TRBJ1-1; the D is unclear. The CDR3 has 13 residues. Germline CDR1 is SGHVS and CDR2 is FQNEAQ. V shed 0 bases and J shed 7 bases, with 9 bases lying between them. The CDR3, as DNA: TGTGCCAGCAGCTTAGCCGCCCAGTTTGAAGCTTTCTTT. This codes for CASSLAAQFEAFF.

This clonotype was seen a handful of times. The chain carries TRBV6-5 and TRBJ2-7; D is unresolved. Trimming cost V 2 bases and J 2 bases, with 10 bases left between them. CDR1 and CDR2 from the germline V gene are MNHEY and SVGAGI. The CDR3 runs 14 residues. The CDR3 sequence: CASSYMGNPYEQYF. The CDR3 DNA follows: TGTGCCAGCAGTTACATGGGGAACCCCTACGAGCAGTACTTC.

This chain joins TRBV3-1 and TRBJ1-2; D possibly corresponds to TRBD1 (5 bases). V was trimmed by 1 base and J by 0 bases, leaving 12 bases between them. The CDR3 totals 16 residues. CDR1 is LGHDT, CDR2 YNNKEL, per germline (reference sequence). The CDR3 nucleotides are TGTGCCAGCAGCCAAGCCACAGGTCGCGCTAACTATGGCTACACCTTC. Amino acids: CASSQATGRANYGYTF.